This T cell receptor (beta chain) was profiled in a study of vaccination and CD4 T cells after COVID-19. The CDR3 is made up of 14 amino acids. Germline V lookup: CDR1 SGHTA, CDR2 FQGNSA. Sequencing of the DNA from cultured CD4+ T cells was carried out with the Oncomine TCR Beta short-read assay. From the PCR reads, TCRdb called clonotypes with MiXCR, one entry per CDR3 protein. The sample lists around 15,000 distinct CDR3 sequences, 35% to 50% seen once, with around 7.5% in the top ten. Treatment given: approximately nine-day PBMC culture with coronavirus spike peptide pools or control peptides (ViraFEST assay). Turning to this clonotype: Its specificity is unknown. This may stem from a read error, because a much larger clone lies one nucleotide away.

This TCR derives from a human donor who had recovered from COVID-19. The source was CD4+ T cells from blood, cultured in vitro, collected after SARS-CoV-2 vaccination. The J gene is TRBJ2-1, the V gene TRBV7-2, with 7 positions matching TRBD1. The CDR3 region is CAGSSGTAYNEQFF. Written as DNA, the CDR3 is TGTGCCGGCAGCTCCGGGACAGCCTACAATGAGCAGTTCTTC.